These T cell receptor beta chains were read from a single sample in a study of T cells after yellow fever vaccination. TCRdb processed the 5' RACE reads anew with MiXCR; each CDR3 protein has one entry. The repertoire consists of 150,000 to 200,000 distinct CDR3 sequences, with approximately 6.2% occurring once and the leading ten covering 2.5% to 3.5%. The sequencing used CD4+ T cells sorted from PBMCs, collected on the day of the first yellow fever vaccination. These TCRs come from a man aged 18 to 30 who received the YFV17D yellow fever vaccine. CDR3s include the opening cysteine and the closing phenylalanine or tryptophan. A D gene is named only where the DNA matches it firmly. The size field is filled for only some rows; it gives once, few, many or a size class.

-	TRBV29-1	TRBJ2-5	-	CSVSTAEETQYF	TGCAGCGTCTCGACTGCCGAAGAGACCCAGTACTTC
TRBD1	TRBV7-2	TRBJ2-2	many	CASSRPRTGFGELFF	TGTGCCAGCAGCCGCCCCCGGACAGGGTTCGGGGAGCTGTTTTTT
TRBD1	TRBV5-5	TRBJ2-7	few	CASIPAPDRRSYEQYF	TGTGCCAGCATCCCAGCCCCGGACAGGAGGTCCTACGAGCAGTACTTC
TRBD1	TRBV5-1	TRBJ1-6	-	CASSLVSAGGNSPLHF	TGCGCCAGCAGCTTGGTTTCTGCAGGGGGAAATTCACCCCTCCACTTT
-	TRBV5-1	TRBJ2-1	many	CASSPEGEPYNEQFF	TGCGCCAGCAGCCCTGAGGGGGAGCCCTACAATGAGCAGTTCTTC
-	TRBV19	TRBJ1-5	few	CASSIQYSDQPQHF	TGTGCCAGTAGTATACAGTATTCCGATCAGCCCCAGCATTTT
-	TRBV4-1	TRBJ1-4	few	CASSRTEGEKLFF	TGCGCCAGCAGCCGGACAGAGGGGGAAAAACTGTTTTTT
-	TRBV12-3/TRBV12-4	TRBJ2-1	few	CASSLTRSGRQEFF	TGTGCCAGCAGTTTAACACGGTCTGGCAGACAGGAGTTCTTC
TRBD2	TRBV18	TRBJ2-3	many	CASSPPTSGGVDTQYF	TGTGCCAGCTCACCACCGACTAGCGGGGGTGTGGATACGCAGTATTTT
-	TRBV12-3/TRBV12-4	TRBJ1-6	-	CASSFFDSPLHF	TGTGCCAGCAGTTTTTTTGATTCACCCCTCCACTTT
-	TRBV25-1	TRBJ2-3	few	CASSEPGASTDTQYF	TGTGCCAGCAGTGAACCCGGAGCTAGCACAGATACGCAGTATTTT
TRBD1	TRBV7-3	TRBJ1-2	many	CASSSGGEDGYTF	TGTGCCAGCAGCTCAGGGGGGGAGGATGGCTACACCTTC
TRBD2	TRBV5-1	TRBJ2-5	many	CASSLAPAGGLETQYF	TGCGCCAGCAGCTTGGCCCCAGCGGGGGGGCTAGAGACCCAGTACTTC
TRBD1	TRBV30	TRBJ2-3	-	CALTPQGPSTDTQYF	TGTGCCTTGACTCCACAGGGGCCTAGCACAGATACGCAGTATTTT
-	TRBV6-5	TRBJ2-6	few	CASSYTSPGANVLTF	TGTGCCAGCAGTTACACCAGTCCTGGGGCCAACGTCCTGACTTTC
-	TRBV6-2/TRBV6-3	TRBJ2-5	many	CATAKGVGDRETQYF	TGTGCCACCGCCAAGGGAGTCGGAGACCGAGAGACCCAGTACTTC
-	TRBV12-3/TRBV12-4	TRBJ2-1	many	CASSLAGPNEQFF	TGTGCCAGCAGTTTAGCCGGGCCCAATGAGCAGTTCTTC
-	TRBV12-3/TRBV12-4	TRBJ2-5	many	CASSWGQETQYF	TGTGCCAGCAGTTGGGGGCAAGAGACCCAGTACTTC
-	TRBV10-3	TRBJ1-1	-	CAISEYEGNTEAFF	TGTGCCATCAGTGAGTACGAGGGGAACACTGAAGCTTTCTTT
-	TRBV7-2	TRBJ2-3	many	CASSFRRPDTQYF	TGTGCCAGCAGCTTCCGCCGCCCAGATACGCAGTATTTT
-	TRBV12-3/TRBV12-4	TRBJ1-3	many	CASNSRGAGNTIYF	TGTGCCAGCAATTCCCGTGGGGCTGGAAACACCATATATTTT
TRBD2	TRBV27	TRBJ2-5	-	CASSFTSGGPEGTQYF	TGTGCCAGCAGTTTTACTAGCGGGGGCCCTGAAGGGACCCAGTACTTC
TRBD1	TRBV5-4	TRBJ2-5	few	CASSPPPGQGKETQYF	TGTGCCAGCAGCCCCCCGCCGGGACAGGGGAAAGAGACCCAGTACTTC
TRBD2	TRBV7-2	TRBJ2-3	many	CASRAGTSGGPVYF	TGTGCCAGCAGAGCCGGGACTAGCGGGGGGCCCGTGTATTTT
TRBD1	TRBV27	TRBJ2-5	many	CASRWDRGAETQYF	TGTGCCAGCAGATGGGACAGGGGTGCGGAGACCCAGTACTTC
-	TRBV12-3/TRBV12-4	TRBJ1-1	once	CASSVFRGLNTEAFF	TGTGCCAGCAGTGTCTTCAGGGGTTTGAACACTGAAGCTTTCTTT
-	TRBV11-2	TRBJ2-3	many	CASSSSPGPDTQYF	TGTGCCAGCAGCTCGTCCCCGGGGCCAGATACGCAGTATTTT
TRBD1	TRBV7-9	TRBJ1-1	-	CASSPPEGGGFGEAFF	TGTGCCAGCAGCCCCCCCGAAGGGGGCGGGTTTGGTGAAGCTTTCTTT
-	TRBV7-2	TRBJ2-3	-	CASSRDIGADTQYF	TGTGCCAGCAGCCGGGACATAGGGGCAGATACGCAGTATTTT
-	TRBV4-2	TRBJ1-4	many	CASSQETGREKLFF	TGTGCCAGCAGCCAAGAGACAGGAAGGGAAAAACTGTTTTTT
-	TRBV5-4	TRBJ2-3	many	CASSFRDSDTQYF	TGTGCCAGCAGCTTCAGGGATTCAGATACGCAGTATTTT
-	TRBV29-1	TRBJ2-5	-	CSGEDSPQETQYF	TGCAGCGGTGAGGACAGCCCTCAAGAGACCCAGTACTTC
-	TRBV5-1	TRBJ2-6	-	CASSLGGPPGANVLTF	TGCGCCAGCAGCTTGGGCGGTCCCCCTGGGGCCAACGTCCTGACTTTC
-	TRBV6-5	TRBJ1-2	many	CASSYPSNGQTGYTF	TGTGCCAGCAGTTACCCATCCAACGGCCAGACGGGCTACACCTTC
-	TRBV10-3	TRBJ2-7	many	CAISPGTYEQYF	TGTGCCATCAGTCCGGGCACCTACGAGCAGTACTTC
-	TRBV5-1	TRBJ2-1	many	CASSLGGPLSSYNEQFF	TGCGCCAGCAGCTTGGGAGGACCCCTCAGCTCCTACAATGAGCAGTTCTTC
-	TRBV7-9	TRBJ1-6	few	CASSTNGRLRYSPLHF	TGTGCCAGCAGCACCAACGGAAGGCTTAGGTATTCACCCCTCCACTTT
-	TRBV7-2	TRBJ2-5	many	CASSFTRMSQETQYF	TGTGCCAGCAGCTTTACTAGAATGAGCCAAGAGACCCAGTACTTC
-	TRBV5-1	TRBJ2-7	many	CASSLDGAYEQYF	TGCGCCAGCAGCTTGGACGGGGCCTACGAGCAGTACTTC
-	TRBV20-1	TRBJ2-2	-	CSARSSRNPNTGELFF	TGCAGTGCTAGAAGTTCCCGAAATCCGAACACCGGGGAGCTGTTTTTT
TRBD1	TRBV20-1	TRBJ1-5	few	CSAIVDRGRGVQPQHF	TGCAGTGCTATCGTGGACAGGGGGAGAGGAGTGCAGCCCCAGCATTTT
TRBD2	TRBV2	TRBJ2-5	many	CASSGGSGGQETQYF	TGTGCCAGCAGTGGGGGTAGCGGGGGACAAGAGACCCAGTACTTC
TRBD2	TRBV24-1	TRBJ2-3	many	CATSDDRTSADTQYF	TGTGCCACCAGTGATGACAGGACTAGCGCAGATACGCAGTATTTT
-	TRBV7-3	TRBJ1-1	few	CASSSGGDTEAFF	TGTGCCAGCAGCTCCGGGGGGGACACTGAAGCTTTCTTT
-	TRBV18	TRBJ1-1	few	CASSIDQRGLGTEAFF	TGTGCCAGCTCAATCGACCAAAGGGGTTTAGGCACTGAAGCTTTCTTT
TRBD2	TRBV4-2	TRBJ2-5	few	CASSQEKGGETQYF	TGTGCCAGCAGCCAGGAGAAGGGAGGGGAGACCCAGTACTTC
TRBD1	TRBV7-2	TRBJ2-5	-	CASRLAGGETQYF	TGTGCCAGCAGGCTGGCAGGGGGCGAGACCCAGTACTTC